A selection of T cell receptor beta chains follows, all from one sample in a study of cytomegalovirus exposure and HLA in healthy donors. The assay was immunoSEQ multiplex PCR, and TCRdb's table has in-frame clones only and misses some. The sample contains 100,000 to 150,000 clones, around 85% of which appear only once. The sample consisted of PBMCs. The receptors were gathered from a boy younger than 18 in good health and CMV-seronegative. Both conserved end residues are part of each CDR3.

CDR3 protein	V gene	J gene
CASSRTSGYTEQYF	TRBV27	TRBJ2-7
CASSFQLGQGESPLHF	TRBV7-2	TRBJ1-6
CASSAGLLSSYEQYF	TRBV7-6	TRBJ2-7
CASSPQDRAYEQYF	TRBV7-9	TRBJ2-7
CASSLTTTSTDTQYF	TRBV6-1	TRBJ2-3
CASSYSLGNYGYTF	TRBV6-5	TRBJ1-2
CASSLFGRSETQYF	TRBV5-1	TRBJ2-5
CASSPRENEQYF	TRBV18	TRBJ2-7
CASSYGGGGNEQFF	TRBV6-6	TRBJ2-1
CASSLSRQGTETQYF	TRBV5-1	TRBJ2-5
CASSAGRETGELFF	TRBV6-5	TRBJ2-2
CSAKLDRVFYGYTF	TRBV29-1	TRBJ1-2
CASSQEPGINEQFF	TRBV4-1	TRBJ2-1
CASSSDLLSGGTDTQYF	TRBV5-1	TRBJ2-3
CASSRGFAGGVYEQYF	TRBV5-6	TRBJ2-7
CASRELDAGGLQFF	TRBV2	TRBJ2-1
CASSQVRASGNSADEQFF	TRBV4-2	TRBJ2-1
CASSPTGGQPQHF	TRBV18	TRBJ1-5
CASSLSSYTEAFF	TRBV7-3	TRBJ1-1
CASSQRDEQFF	TRBV4-3	TRBJ2-1
CASSSFSYEQYF	TRBV7-2	TRBJ2-7
CASSLELGQEAFF	TRBV6-1	TRBJ1-1
CASSEARLAEATGELFF	TRBV2	TRBJ2-2
CASRRGETQYF	TRBV5-1	TRBJ2-5
CASSSREGVLRGYNSPLHF	TRBV9	TRBJ1-6
CSVARVNYGYTF	TRBV29-1	TRBJ1-2
CASSLGSGSTEAFF	TRBV5-1	TRBJ1-1
CATSNRDRGGELFF	TRBV15	TRBJ1-4